A single sample is the source of the 28 T cell receptor beta chains below, sequenced in a study of cytomegalovirus exposure and HLA in healthy donors. Amplification used 60 Vbeta primers and 13 Jbeta primers. The method was immunoSEQ multiplex PCR; TCRdb's version includes in-frame clones alone and lacks a portion of them. The sample includes about 180,000 clones, around three quarters of them seen just once. Sample: PBMCs. Receptors were obtained from a woman between 25 and 40 years old in good health and CMV-seronegative.

The gene calls are TRBV4-3 and TRBJ1-2, with TRBD1 as a possible D gene (6 bases). Trimming took 3 bases from V and 4 from J, leaving 12 bases between them. This CDR3 has 14 amino acids. The germline V gene encodes CDR1 LGHNA and CDR2 YSLEER. This CDR3 reads CASSHRDNPYGYTF. The CDR3, as DNA: TGCGCCAGCAGCCATAGGGACAACCCCTATGGCTACACCTTC.

This rearrangement joins TRBV4-3 to TRBJ1-2; D uncertain. The CDR3 consists of 14 residues. The germline V and J ends were trimmed by 2 bases and 1 base, with 8 bases remaining between them. Looked up from germline, CDR1 is LGHNA and CDR2 is YSLEER. The DNA of the CDR3 is TGCGCCAGCAGCCAAATCGAGGGTAACTATGGCTACACCTTC. Translation: CASSQIEGNYGYTF.

This chain uses TRBV29-1 with TRBJ1-1; no firm D call. The CDR3 consists of 11 residues. CDR1 and CDR2 (germline): SQVTM, ANQGSEA. Trimming stripped 5 bases from V and 1 base from J, with 5 bases between. The CDR3 DNA sequence: TGCAGCGTTACACAGAACACTGAAGCTTTCTTT. This gives the protein CSVTQNTEAFF.

The chain joins TRBV4-3 to TRBJ2-3, with TRBD1 matching 7 bases. The V and J ends lost 2 bases and 6 bases, in that order; junction bases with no gene match: 5. CDR3 length: 14 residues. Germline CDR1 is LGHNA and CDR2 is YSLEER. CDR3 region: CASSQQTGDDTQYF. The CDR3 DNA reads TGCGCCAGCAGCCAACAAACAGGGGATGATACGCAGTATTTT.

CDR3 sequence (DNA): TGTGCCTGGAGTACCGGACTCAATCAGCCCCAGCATTTT. It is translated as CAWSTGLNQPQHF. The V gene is TRBV30, the J gene TRBJ1-5; D unresolved. With 2 bases removed from V and 3 bases from J, the gap between germline ends came to 8 bases. The CDR3 runs to 13 residues. The V gene's germline CDR1 is GTSNPN and CDR2 SVGIG (reference sequence).

Details on this clone: The same CDR3 also results from other DNA sequences found in this sample. The chain employs TRBV9 and TRBJ1-2; 11 nucleotides align to TRBD1. V lost 0 bases, J lost 4 bases, and 2 bases stayed unmatched. The CDR3 extends over 15 amino acids. Per the germline V gene, CDR1 is SGDLS and CDR2 is YYNGEE. The CDR3 DNA reads TGTGCCAGCAGCGTAGGAGGGACAGGGGGCTATGGCTACACCTTC. Its protein product is CASSVGGTGGYGYTF.

The CDR3 sequence is CAWSGDRATEAFF. The CDR3 region has the DNA TGTGCCTGGAGCGGGGACAGGGCCACTGAAGCTTTCTTT. The chain links TRBV30 to TRBJ1-1; 9 nucleotides align to TRBD1. Trimming removed 3 bases from V and 4 bases from J; junction bases left unmatched: 3. This CDR3 comprises 13 residues. Per the germline V gene, CDR1 is GTSNPN and CDR2 is SVGIG (reference sequence).

This clone was detected only a few times. The chain has TRBV5-1 and TRBJ2-5; 8 bases fit TRBD2. Germline lookup yields CDR1 SGHRS and CDR2 YFSETQ. V gave up 0 bases and J gave up 3 bases; unmatched junction bases: 1. This CDR3 has 14 amino acids. The CDR3 spells CASSLVSGEETQYF. As DNA, the CDR3 is TGCGCCAGCAGCTTGGTTAGCGGGGAAGAGACCCAGTACTTC.

This clone was seen only a few times. V is TRBV21-1 and J is TRBJ1-5. TRBV21-1 is a listed pseudogene. The CDR3 consists of 12 residues. CDR3 sequence (DNA): TGTGCCTACGGGACTCCGGATCAGCCCCAGCATTTT. Protein product: CAYGTPDQPQHF.

The sample holds a few counts of this clone. The CDR3 bases are TGTGCCAGCAGCCCCTGGTCAGGGGCCCCTGAAGCTTTCTTT. Translated, it gives CASSPWSGAPEAFF. The rearrangement uses TRBV4-2 and TRBJ1-1; maybe TRBD1 (6 bases). Trimming removed 4 bases at V and 6 bases at J, with 15 bases between. This CDR3 spans 14 amino acids. Germline CDR1 LGHNA, CDR2 YNFKEQ.

The V gene is TRBV19, the J gene TRBJ1-6, with 8 positions matching TRBD1. V trimming: 5 bases; J trimming: 6 bases; junction bases outside the gene matches: 3. The CDR3 is made up of 14 amino acids. Germline lookup yields CDR1 LNHDA and CDR2 SQIVND (reference sequence). The CDR3 DNA reads as TGTGCCAGTAGTGACGGACAGGGTAATTCACCCCTCCACTTT. It encodes CASSDGQGNSPLHF.

This sequence joins TRBV18 and TRBJ2-7, with TRBD1 matching 7 bases. Germline V gene data show CDR1 as KGHSH and CDR2 as LQKENI. The CDR3 consists of 14 residues. J lost 1 base, V lost 2 bases, and 2 bases had no gene match. The CDR3 DNA sequence: TGTGCCAGCTCACCAGCGACAGGGTCCTACGAGCAGTACTTC. Translated: CASSPATGSYEQYF.

The rearrangement links TRBV5-1 to TRBJ2-5, with 13 bases fitting TRBD2. Per the germline V gene, CDR1 is SGHRS and CDR2 is YFSETQ. The CDR3 runs to 19 residues. V lost 4 bases and J lost 1; bases outside the gene matches: 13. The CDR3 sequence is CASSRLFELAGGIQETQYF. CDR3 bases: TGCGCCAGCAGCCGCCTCTTTGAACTAGCGGGGGGGATCCAAGAGACCCAGTACTTC.

This clone was found a few times. The rearrangement uses TRBV10-2 and TRBJ2-3, with D possibly TRBD2 on 6 matching bases. Germline V gives CDR1 WSHSY, CDR2 SAAADI. V lost 11 bases to trimming and J lost 1 base, with 13 bases between them. There are 13 residues in the CDR3. The CDR3 coding sequence is TGCGCCGCCGCGGGGTTCGGCACAGATACGCAGTATTTT. Translation: CAAAGFGTDTQYF.

The chain has TRBV7-9 and TRBJ1-4, with D hard to call. Deletions cut 4 bases from V and 1 base from J, with 10 bases between. In germline, CDR1 is SEHNR, CDR2 FQNEAQ (reference sequence). This CDR3 contains 15 residues. CDR3 nucleotide sequence: TGTGCCAGCAGCTCTCGGGAGGAAACTAATGAAAAACTGTTTTTT. Protein sequence: CASSSREETNEKLFF.

For this clone: The sample holds other DNA sequences that translate to the same CDR3. The V gene is TRBV30, the J gene TRBJ1-2, with D possibly being TRBD1 (6 bases). CDR1 is GTSNPN, CDR2 SVGIG, per germline (reference sequence). The V end was cut by 0 bases, the J end by 8 bases, with 10 bases between. The CDR3 contains 12 residues. CDR3 sequence reads: CAWSVQGGGYTF. The CDR3 coding sequence is TGTGCCTGGAGTGTACAGGGCGGCGGCTACACCTTC.

Details on this clone: This is likely a read error, given that the CDR3 carries no conserved phenylalanine or tryptophan at its end. This chain uses TRBV29-1 with TRBJ1-1; D remains unclear. Germline V gene lookup returns CDR1 SQVTM and CDR2 ANQGSEA. Trimming left V 4 bases short and J 0 bases short, with 9 bases between. The length of the CDR3 is 13 residues. In DNA, the CDR3 is TGCAGCGTTGGCGGTCTGATGAACACTGAAGCTTTCCTT. Amino acid sequence: CSVGGLMNTEAFL.

This clone occurred a few times. This chain links TRBV4-1 with TRBJ1-1; D is possibly TRBD1 (5 bases). Deletions cut 0 bases from V and 5 bases from J, with 7 bases between. The CDR3 runs to 13 residues. The germline V gene encodes CDR1 MGHRA and CDR2 YSYEKL. In DNA form, the CDR3 reads TGCGCCAGCAGCCAAGATAAGGGGACTGAAGCTTTCTTT. Its protein product is CASSQDKGTEAFF.

The V gene is TRBV7-9, the J gene TRBJ2-7, with D perhaps matching TRBD1 (6 bases). Per germline, CDR1 SEHNR and CDR2 FQNEAQ (reference sequence). The CDR3 is 14 residues long. V gave up 4 bases and J gave up 2 bases, with 12 bases separating them. CDR3 protein: CASSSTDRTYEQYF. CDR3 coding DNA: TGTGCCAGCAGCTCTACCGACAGGACCTACGAGCAGTACTTC.

The gene calls are TRBV21-1 and TRBJ1-5; the DNA was not compared with TRBD1, the D call given in the table. TRBV21-1 is reported as a pseudogene. This CDR3 has 14 residues. The CDR3 sequence: CAIPRGLGHQPQHF. The CDR3 DNA follows: TGTGCCATTCCCAGGGGGCTCGGTCATCAGCCCCAGCATTTT.

This clone has more than one count but fewer than ten. This CDR3 is CASSRVRFGAPEYNEQFF. The CDR3 DNA reads TGTGCCAGCTCACGGGTACGGTTCGGAGCCCCGGAGTACAATGAGCAGTTCTTC. The V gene is TRBV18, the J gene TRBJ2-1, with unresolved D. Deletions cut 4 bases from V and 4 bases from J, with 23 bases between. There are 18 residues in the CDR3. Germline CDR1 and CDR2: KGHSH and LQKENI.

The V gene is TRBV18, the J gene TRBJ1-6, with a weak D call TRBD1 (5 bases). The CDR3 consists of 14 residues. The ends were cut back, 2 bases at V and 10 bases at J, with 12 bases in the middle. Germline assignment: CDR1 KGHSH and CDR2 LQKENI. CDR3 nucleotide sequence: TGTGCCAGCTCACCATCAGCGGGGGAGTCACCCCTCCACTTT. Translated, it gives CASSPSAGESPLHF.

This clone was counted only a few times. This CDR3 reads CASSLPAGDTDTQYF. CDR3 in DNA: TGTGCCAGCAGCTTACCAGCGGGGGACACAGATACGCAGTATTTT. This sequence joins TRBV7-9 and TRBJ2-3; 8 nucleotides align to TRBD2. After removal of 2 bases from V and 2 bases from J, the junction contained 3 bases not matched to a gene. Germline CDR1 SEHNR, CDR2 FQNEAQ (reference sequence). CDR3 length equals 15 residues.

This chain connects TRBV5-1 to TRBJ2-3; tentatively, D is TRBD2 (6 bases). With 4 bases removed from V and 5 bases from J, the gap between germline ends came to 14 bases. This CDR3 is 14 amino acids long. Germline loops: CDR1 SGHRS, CDR2 YFSETQ. The CDR3 DNA reads as TGCGCCAGCAGCCCCGGGGGAGCAGGAGATACGCAGTATTTT. Amino acid sequence: CASSPGGAGDTQYF. Together with reference TRBV5-1 and TRBJ2-3, the CDR3 gives the full variable domain: KAGVTQTPRYLIKTRGQQVTLSCSPISGHRSVSWYQQTPGQGLQFLFEYFSETQRNKGNFPGRFSGRQFSNSRSEMNVSTLELGDSALYLCASSPGGAGDTQYFGPGTRLTVL.

The chain is built from TRBV6-1 and TRBJ2-7; TRBD1 matches at 7 bases. Germline loops: CDR1 MNHNS, CDR2 SASEGT. After removal of 7 bases from V and 2 bases from J, the junction contained 8 bases not matched to a gene. CDR3 length: 14 residues. CDR3 region: CASTPVGTAYEQYF. The CDR3 DNA reads as TGTGCCAGCACCCCTGTGGGGACAGCCTACGAGCAGTACTTC.

CDR3 amino acids: CASRNRGQGTEAFF. The CDR3 DNA reads TGTGCCAGCAGAAATAGGGGACAGGGGACTGAAGCTTTCTTT. V gene TRBV6-1 combines with J gene TRBJ1-1; the match to TRBD1 covers 10 bases. This CDR3 is 14 amino acids long. In germline, CDR1 is MNHNS, CDR2 SASEGT. Trimming cost V 6 bases and J 5 bases; bases outside gene matches: 6.

The chain recombines TRBV2 with TRBJ2-7, with a tentative D call TRBD2 (5 bases). V was pared by 6 bases and J by 3 bases, with 21 bases between. The CDR3 is 16 residues long. From germline, CDR1 is SNHLY and CDR2 FYNNEI. As DNA, the CDR3 is TGTGCCAGCAGGCCAACTAAGGACTTACTTAACTACGAGCAGTACTTC. This codes for CASRPTKDLLNYEQYF.

The chain combines TRBV7-8 with TRBJ2-7, with 8 bases identical to TRBD1. Trimming removed 5 bases from V and 7 bases from J; junction bases left unmatched: 19. Per germline, CDR1 SGHVS and CDR2 FQNEAQ. This CDR3 is 17 amino acids long. CDR3 amino acids: CASSPRFLRQGAREQYF. The CDR3 nucleotides read TGTGCCAGCAGCCCCCGCTTTCTAAGGCAGGGGGCGCGGGAGCAGTACTTC.